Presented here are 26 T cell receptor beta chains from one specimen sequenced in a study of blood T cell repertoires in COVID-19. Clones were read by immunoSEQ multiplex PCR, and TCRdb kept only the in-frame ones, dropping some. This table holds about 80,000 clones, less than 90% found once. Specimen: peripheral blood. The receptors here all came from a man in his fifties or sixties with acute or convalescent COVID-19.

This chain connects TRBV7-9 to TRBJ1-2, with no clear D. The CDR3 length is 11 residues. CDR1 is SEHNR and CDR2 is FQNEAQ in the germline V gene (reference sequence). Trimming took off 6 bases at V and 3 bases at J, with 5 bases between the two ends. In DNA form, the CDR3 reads TGTGCCAGCAGATATGACTATGGCTACACCTTC. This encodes CASRYDYGYTF.

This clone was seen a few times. The CDR3 DNA follows: TGTGCCAGCGGGGAGAGCTCCTACAATGAGCAGTTCTTC. Translation: CASGESSYNEQFF. The chain is built from TRBV7-9 and TRBJ2-1; TRBD2 might be the D (5 bases). Between the trimmed V and J ends, which lost 8 bases and 0 bases, there was a span of 8 bases. The CDR3 runs to 13 residues. CDR1 and CDR2 (germline): SEHNR, FQNEAQ (reference sequence).

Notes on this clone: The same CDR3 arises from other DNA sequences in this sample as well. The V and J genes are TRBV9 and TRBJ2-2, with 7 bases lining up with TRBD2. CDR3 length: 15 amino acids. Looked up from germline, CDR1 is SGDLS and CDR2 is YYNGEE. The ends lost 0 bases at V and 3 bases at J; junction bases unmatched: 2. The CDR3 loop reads CASSVGGGDTGELFF. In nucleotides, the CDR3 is TGTGCCAGCAGCGTAGGTGGGGGGGACACCGGGGAGCTGTTTTTT.

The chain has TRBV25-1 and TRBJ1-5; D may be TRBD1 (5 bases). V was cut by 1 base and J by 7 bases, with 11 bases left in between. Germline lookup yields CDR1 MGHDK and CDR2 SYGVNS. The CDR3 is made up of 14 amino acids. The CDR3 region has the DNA TGTGCCAGCAGTGAATCGGGGGGAGGCCAGCCCCAGCATTTT. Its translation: CASSESGGGQPQHF.

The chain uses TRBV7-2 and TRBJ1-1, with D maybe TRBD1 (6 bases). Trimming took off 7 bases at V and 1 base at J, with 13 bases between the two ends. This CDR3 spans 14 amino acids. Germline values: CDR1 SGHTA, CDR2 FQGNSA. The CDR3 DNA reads TGTGCCAGCAACAGGGTCGGGGCGAACACTGAAGCTTTCTTT. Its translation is CASNRVGANTEAFF.

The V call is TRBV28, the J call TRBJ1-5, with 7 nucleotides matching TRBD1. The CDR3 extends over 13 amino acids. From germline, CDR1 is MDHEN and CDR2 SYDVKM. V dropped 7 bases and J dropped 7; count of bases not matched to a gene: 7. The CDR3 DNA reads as TGTGCCAGCACCTCGACAGGGTGGCAGCCCCAGCATTTT. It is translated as CASTSTGWQPQHF.

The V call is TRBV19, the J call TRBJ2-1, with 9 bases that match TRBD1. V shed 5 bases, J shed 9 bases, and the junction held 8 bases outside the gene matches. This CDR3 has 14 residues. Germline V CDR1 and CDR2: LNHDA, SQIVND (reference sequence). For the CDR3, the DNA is TGTGCCAGTAGTTGGGGACAGGGTCCGGGTGAGCAGTTCTTC. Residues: CASSWGQGPGEQFF.

The CDR3 DNA is TGCGCCAGCAGTCTTAATACAGGGGGCGGCATTCAAGAGACCCAGTACTTC. Translation: CASSLNTGGGIQETQYF. This rearrangement joins TRBV4-1 to TRBJ2-5; TRBD1 matches at 9 bases. The germline V gene encodes CDR1 MGHRA and CDR2 YSYEKL. V dropped 6 bases and J dropped 2; count of bases not matched to a gene: 13. CDR3 length: 17 amino acids.

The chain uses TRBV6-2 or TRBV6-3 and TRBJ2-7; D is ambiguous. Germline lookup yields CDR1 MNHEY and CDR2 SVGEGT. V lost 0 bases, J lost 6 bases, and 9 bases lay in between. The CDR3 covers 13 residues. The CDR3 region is CASSYSLIGEQYF. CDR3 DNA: TGTGCCAGCAGTTACTCCCTGATCGGCGAGCAGTACTTC.

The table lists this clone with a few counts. For the CDR3, the DNA is TGTGCCAGCAGCGGAGAGCGGGACAATGAGCAGTTCTTC. This translates into CASSGERDNEQFF. The rearrangement links TRBV9 to TRBJ2-1; maybe TRBD2 (6 bases). The CDR3 spans 13 residues. Per germline, CDR1 SGDLS and CDR2 YYNGEE. V lost 3 bases and J 5 bases, leaving 9 bases between the germline ends. The variable domain in full, completed from reference TRBV9 and TRBJ2-1, reads DSGVTQTPKHLITATGQRVTLRCSPRSGDLSVYWYQQSLDQGLQFLIQYYNGEERAKGNILERFSAQQFPDLHSELNLSSLELGDSALYFCASSGERDNEQFFGPGTRLTVL.

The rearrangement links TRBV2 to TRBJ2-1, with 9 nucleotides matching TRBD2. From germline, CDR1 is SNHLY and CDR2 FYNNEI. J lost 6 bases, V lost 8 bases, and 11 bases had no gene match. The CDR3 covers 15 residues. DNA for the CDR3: TGTGCCAGCTCCCGGGATATAGCGGGGGTCAATGAGCAGTTCTTC. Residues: CASSRDIAGVNEQFF.

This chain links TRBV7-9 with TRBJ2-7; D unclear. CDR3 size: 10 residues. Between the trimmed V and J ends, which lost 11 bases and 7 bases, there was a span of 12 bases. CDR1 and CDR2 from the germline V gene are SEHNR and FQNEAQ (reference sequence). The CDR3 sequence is CAGPDREQYF. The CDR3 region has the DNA TGTGCCGGGCCCGATAGGGAGCAGTACTTC.

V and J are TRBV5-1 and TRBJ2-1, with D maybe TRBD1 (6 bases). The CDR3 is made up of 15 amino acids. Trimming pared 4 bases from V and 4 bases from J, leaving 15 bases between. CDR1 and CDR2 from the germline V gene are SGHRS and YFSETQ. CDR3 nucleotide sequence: TGCGCCAGCAGCCCTGGGGGCGGACTGTACAATGAGCAGTTCTTC. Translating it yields CASSPGGGLYNEQFF.

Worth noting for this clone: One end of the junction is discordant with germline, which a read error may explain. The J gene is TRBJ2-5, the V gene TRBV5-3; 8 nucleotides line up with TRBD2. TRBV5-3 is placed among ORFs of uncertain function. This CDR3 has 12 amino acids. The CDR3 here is CARSPWVAGWDF. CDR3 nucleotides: TGTGCCAGAAGCCCCTGGGTAGCGGGATGGGACTTC.

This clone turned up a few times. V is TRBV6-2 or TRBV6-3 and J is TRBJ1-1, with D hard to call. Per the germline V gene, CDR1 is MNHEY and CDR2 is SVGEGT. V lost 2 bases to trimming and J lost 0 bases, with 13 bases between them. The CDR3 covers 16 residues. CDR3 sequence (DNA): TGTGCCAGCAGTTACACTTCGGGAGGAATGAACACTGAAGCTTTCTTT. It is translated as CASSYTSGGMNTEAFF.

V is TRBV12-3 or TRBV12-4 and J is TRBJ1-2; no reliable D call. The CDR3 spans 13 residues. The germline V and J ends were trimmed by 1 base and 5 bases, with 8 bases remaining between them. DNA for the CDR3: TGTGCCAGCAGTTTAGGCCAGGCGTATGGCTACACCTTC. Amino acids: CASSLGQAYGYTF.

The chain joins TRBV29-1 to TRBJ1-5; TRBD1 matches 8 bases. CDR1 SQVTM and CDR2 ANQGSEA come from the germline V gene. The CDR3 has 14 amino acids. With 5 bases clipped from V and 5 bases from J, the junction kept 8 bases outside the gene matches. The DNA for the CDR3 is TGCAGCGTTCGCCAGGACAGGGCAGATCAGCCCCAGCATTTT. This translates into CSVRQDRADQPQHF.

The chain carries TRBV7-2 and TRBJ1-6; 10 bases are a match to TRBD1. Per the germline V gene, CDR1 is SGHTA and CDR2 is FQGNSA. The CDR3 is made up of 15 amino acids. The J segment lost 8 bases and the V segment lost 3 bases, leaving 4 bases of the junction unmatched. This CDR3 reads CASSFPTGGYSPLHF. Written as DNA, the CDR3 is TGTGCCAGCAGCTTTCCGACAGGGGGCTATTCACCCCTCCACTTT.

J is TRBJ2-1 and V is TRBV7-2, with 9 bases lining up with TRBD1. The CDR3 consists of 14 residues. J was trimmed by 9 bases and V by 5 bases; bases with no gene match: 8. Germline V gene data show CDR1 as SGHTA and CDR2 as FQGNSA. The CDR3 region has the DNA TGTGCCAGCAGCGAACAGGGGGCAGGTCTTGAGCAGTTCTTC. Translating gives CASSEQGAGLEQFF.

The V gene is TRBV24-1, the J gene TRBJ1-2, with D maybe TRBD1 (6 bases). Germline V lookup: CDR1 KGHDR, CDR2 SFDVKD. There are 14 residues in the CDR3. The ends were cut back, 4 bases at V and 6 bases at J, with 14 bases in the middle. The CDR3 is CATSDPGGADGYTF. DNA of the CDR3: TGTGCCACCAGTGACCCGGGGGGGGCCGATGGCTACACCTTC.

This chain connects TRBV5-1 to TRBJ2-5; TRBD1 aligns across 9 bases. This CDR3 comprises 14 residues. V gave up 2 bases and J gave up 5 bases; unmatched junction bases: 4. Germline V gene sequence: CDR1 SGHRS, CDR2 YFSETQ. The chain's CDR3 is CASSFGTGQETQYF. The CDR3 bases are TGCGCCAGCAGCTTTGGGACAGGGCAGGAGACCCAGTACTTC. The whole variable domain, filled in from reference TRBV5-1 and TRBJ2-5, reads KAGVTQTPRYLIKTRGQQVTLSCSPISGHRSVSWYQQTPGQGLQFLFEYFSETQRNKGNFPGRFSGRQFSNSRSEMNVSTLELGDSALYLCASSFGTGQETQYFGPGTRLLVL.

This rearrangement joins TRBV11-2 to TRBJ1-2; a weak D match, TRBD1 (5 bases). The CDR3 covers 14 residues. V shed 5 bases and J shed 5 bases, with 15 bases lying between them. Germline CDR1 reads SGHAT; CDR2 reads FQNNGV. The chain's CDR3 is CASSQGKGFYGYTF. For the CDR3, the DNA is TGTGCCAGCAGCCAGGGAAAGGGTTTTTATGGCTACACCTTC.

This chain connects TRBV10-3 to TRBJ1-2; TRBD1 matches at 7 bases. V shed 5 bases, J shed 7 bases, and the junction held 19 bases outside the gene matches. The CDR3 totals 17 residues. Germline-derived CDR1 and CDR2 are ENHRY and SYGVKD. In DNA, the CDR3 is TGTGCCATCAGTACCCAGGTTGGACAGAAGGGGGCTAGTGGCTACACCTTC. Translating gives CAISTQVGQKGASGYTF.

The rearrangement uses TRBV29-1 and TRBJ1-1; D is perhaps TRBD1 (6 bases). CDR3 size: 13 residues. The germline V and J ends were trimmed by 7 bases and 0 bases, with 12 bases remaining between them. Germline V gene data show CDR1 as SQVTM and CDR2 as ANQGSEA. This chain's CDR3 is CSGGQLMNTEAFF. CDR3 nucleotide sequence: TGCAGCGGTGGACAGTTAATGAACACTGAAGCTTTCTTT.

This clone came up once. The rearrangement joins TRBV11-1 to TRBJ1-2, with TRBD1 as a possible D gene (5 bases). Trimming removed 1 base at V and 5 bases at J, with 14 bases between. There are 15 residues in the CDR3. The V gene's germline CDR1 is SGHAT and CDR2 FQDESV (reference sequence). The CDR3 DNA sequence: TGTGCCAGCAGCTTAGGAGCAGGGCCGCAATATGGCTACACCTTC. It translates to CASSLGAGPQYGYTF.

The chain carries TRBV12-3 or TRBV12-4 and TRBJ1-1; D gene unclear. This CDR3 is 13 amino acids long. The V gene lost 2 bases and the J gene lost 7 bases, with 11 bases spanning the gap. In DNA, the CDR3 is TGTGCCAGCAGTTTAAGGAGAACTGTTGAAGCTTTCTTT. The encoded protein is CASSLRRTVEAFF.